A single sample gave rise to the 14 T cell receptor beta chains below, sequenced in a study of blood T cell repertoires in COVID-19. Assay: immunoSEQ multiplex PCR; the TCRdb copy retains only in-frame clones and omits some. This table holds 200,000 to 250,000 clones, around 86% found once. Input material: peripheral blood. Receptor source: a man aged 50 to 60 with acute or convalescent COVID-19.

V and J are TRBV12-3 or TRBV12-4 and TRBJ1-2; TRBD1 matches at 8 bases. V shed 7 bases, J shed 7 bases, and the junction held 5 bases outside the gene matches. This CDR3 has 12 amino acids. This CDR3 is CASTRGLGGYTF. CDR3 sequence (DNA): TGTGCCAGCACCAGGGGGCTTGGTGGCTACACCTTC.

The chain couples TRBV11-1 to TRBJ1-1, with D possibly matching TRBD1 (6 bases). V gave up 4 bases and J gave up 0 bases, with 12 bases separating them. Per the germline V gene, CDR1 is SGHAT and CDR2 is FQDESV (reference sequence). The CDR3 has 15 amino acids. The CDR3: CASSSRGFMNTEAFF. DNA of the CDR3: TGTGCCAGCAGCTCGAGGGGGTTCATGAACACTGAAGCTTTCTTT.

V is TRBV5-1 and J is TRBJ2-1; 8 nucleotides line up with TRBD1. With V trimmed by 3 bases and J by 4 bases, 6 bases remained unmatched. This CDR3 contains 15 residues. CDR1 is SGHRS and CDR2 is YFSETQ in the germline V gene. This chain's CDR3 is CASSSDRGLYNEQFF. CDR3 in DNA: TGCGCCAGCAGCTCCGACAGGGGCCTATACAATGAGCAGTTCTTC.

This sequence joins TRBV5-1 and TRBJ1-1; D is ambiguous. V was pared by 4 bases and J by 4 bases, with 11 bases between. CDR3 length: 13 residues. The V gene's germline CDR1 is SGHRS and CDR2 YFSETQ. The CDR3 loop reads CASSPGSGTEAFF. CDR3 sequence (DNA): TGCGCCAGCAGCCCGGGTTCGGGCACTGAAGCTTTCTTT. Using reference TRBV5-1 and TRBJ1-1 for the parts outside the CDR3, the full variable domain is KAGVTQTPRYLIKTRGQQVTLSCSPISGHRSVSWYQQTPGQGLQFLFEYFSETQRNKGNFPGRFSGRQFSNSRSEMNVSTLELGDSALYLCASSPGSGTEAFFGQGTRLTVV.

V gene TRBV19 combines with J gene TRBJ1-2, with unresolved D. This CDR3 comprises 13 residues. Per germline, CDR1 LNHDA and CDR2 SQIVND (reference sequence). Deletions cut 3 bases from V and 3 bases from J, with 8 bases between. This CDR3 reads CASSIMRDYGYTF. CDR3 DNA: TGTGCCAGTAGTATTATGCGGGACTATGGCTACACCTTC.

The rearrangement uses TRBV5-1 and TRBJ1-4, with a tentative D call TRBD1 (6 bases). The CDR3 is 14 amino acids. Germline V CDR1 and CDR2: SGHRS, YFSETQ. The germline V and J ends were trimmed by 7 bases and 4 bases, with 14 bases remaining between them. CDR3 DNA sequence: TGCGCCAGCGCCCCGGGACACGGTAATGAAAAACTGTTTTTT. Protein product: CASAPGHGNEKLFF.

V is TRBV6-5 and J is TRBJ2-1; D is uncertain. V was shortened by 2 bases and J by 2 bases, with 10 bases between the two germline ends. The CDR3 covers 15 residues. Per germline, CDR1 MNHEY and CDR2 SVGAGI. CDR3 loop: CASSYVARAYNEQFF. In DNA form, the CDR3 reads TGTGCCAGCAGTTACGTCGCCCGGGCCTACAATGAGCAGTTCTTC.

This clone appeared a few times. The gene calls are TRBV2 and TRBJ1-3; D is perhaps TRBD1 (5 bases). From germline, CDR1 is SNHLY and CDR2 FYNNEI. The CDR3 totals 13 residues. Trimming cost V 8 bases and J 3 bases, with 11 bases left between them. The CDR3 spells CASAGSGGNTIYF. The CDR3 DNA sequence: TGTGCCAGCGCAGGGTCGGGTGGAAACACCATATATTTT.

This clone was seen just once. The rearrangement links TRBV9 to TRBJ1-1, with D tentatively TRBD1 (5 bases). Per germline, CDR1 SGDLS and CDR2 YYNGEE. V shed 2 bases and J shed 2 bases, with 22 bases lying between them. This CDR3 spans 18 amino acids. CDR3 sequence: CASSVDDRERGANTEAFF. CDR3 coding DNA: TGTGCCAGCAGCGTTGATGATCGAGAAAGGGGCGCAAACACTGAAGCTTTCTTT. Filled out from reference TRBV9 and TRBJ1-1, the complete variable domain reads DSGVTQTPKHLITATGQRVTLRCSPRSGDLSVYWYQQSLDQGLQFLIQYYNGEERAKGNILERFSAQQFPDLHSELNLSSLELGDSALYFCASSVDDRERGANTEAFFGQGTRLTVV.

The V gene is TRBV3-1 (or the pseudogene TRBV3-2), the J gene TRBJ2-2; TRBD2 matches at 9 bases. This CDR3 comprises 20 residues. Germline V lookup: CDR1 LGHDT, CDR2 YNNKEL (reference sequence). The V and J ends lost 0 bases and 8 bases, in that order; junction bases with no gene match: 19. The chain's CDR3 is CASSQDFGGGARFGAGELFF. CDR3 in DNA: TGTGCCAGCAGCCAAGATTTCGGCGGGGGGGCCCGGTTCGGAGCTGGGGAGCTGTTTTTT.

This clone showed up just a few times. The chain uses TRBV18 and TRBJ2-7; 7 bases are a match to TRBD1. The CDR3 consists of 13 residues. Germline-derived CDR1 and CDR2 are KGHSH and LQKENI. With 3 bases clipped from V and 3 bases from J, the junction kept 2 bases outside the gene matches. CDR3 DNA sequence: TGTGCCAGCTCACCCGGGACAGACTACGAGCAGTACTTC. Encoded protein: CASSPGTDYEQYF. Together with reference TRBV18 and TRBJ2-7, the CDR3 gives the full variable domain: NAGVMQNPRHLVRRRGQEARLRCSPMKGHSHVYWYRQLPEEGLKFMVYLQKENIIDESGMPKERFSAEFPKEGPSILRIQQVVRGDSAAYFCASSPGTDYEQYFGPGTRLTVT.

V usage is TRBV30 and J usage is TRBJ1-3, with TRBD1 matching over 11 bases. Per germline, CDR1 GTSNPN and CDR2 SVGIG (reference sequence). The CDR3 is 17 amino acids. J was trimmed by 2 bases and V by 2 bases; bases with no gene match: 8. CDR3 DNA: TGTGCCTGGAGTTCCGGACAGGGGGCTTTGGCTGGAAACACCATATATTTT. This codes for CAWSSGQGALAGNTIYF.

The rearrangement links TRBV27 to TRBJ2-7; perhaps TRBD1 as D (6 bases). The V gene lost 5 bases and the J gene lost 5 bases, with 19 bases spanning the gap. Germline V gene lookup returns CDR1 MNHEY and CDR2 SMNVEV (reference sequence). CDR3 size: 15 residues. The CDR3 DNA is TGTGCCAGCAGTCCCCTCCCAGGGGTTGGGGACGAGCAGTACTTC. This gives the protein CASSPLPGVGDEQYF.

CDR3 residues: CASTDRSNEKLFF. CDR3 sequence (DNA): TGTGCCAGCACCGACAGGTCTAATGAAAAACTGTTTTTT. V usage is TRBV5-5 and J usage is TRBJ1-4, with D possibly being TRBD1 (6 bases). The CDR3 totals 13 residues. CDR1 is SGHKS and CDR2 is YYEKEE in the germline V gene (reference sequence). V was cut by 6 bases and J by 3 bases, with 9 bases left in between.